Presented here are 21 T cell receptor beta chains from one specimen sequenced in a study of T cells after yellow fever vaccination. Each CDR3 protein is one row after TCRdb ran MiXCR on the 5' RACE reads. The sample has about 350,000 distinct CDR3 sequences, approximately 8% seen once. This material consisted of PBMCs, taken roughly 47 days after the first yellow fever vaccination. Receptor source: a man younger than 35 who received the YFV17D yellow fever vaccine.

The table lists this clonotype with many counts. V gene TRBV30 combines with J gene TRBJ2-5; the D is unclear. Germline loops: CDR1 GTSNPN, CDR2 SVGIG (reference sequence). V was trimmed by 0 bases and J by 5 bases, leaving 10 bases between them. This CDR3 spans 13 amino acids. The CDR3 region has the DNA TGTGCCTGGAGTGTATCCCCCTGGGAGACCCAGTACTTC. Translated, it gives CAWSVSPWETQYF.

The chain has TRBV6-1 and TRBJ2-7; either TRBD1 or TRBD2 may fit D (5 bases each). The CDR3 loop spans 16 amino acids. V lost 6 bases and J 4 bases, leaving 22 bases between the germline ends. Looked up from germline, CDR1 is MNHNS and CDR2 is SASEGT. CDR3 amino acids: CASRPWDGTRRYEQYF. CDR3 bases: TGTGCCAGCAGGCCCTGGGACGGGACGAGACGATACGAGCAGTACTTC.

This clonotype turned up a few times. V usage is TRBV19 and J usage is TRBJ2-2; possible D gene TRBD2, 7 bases. Trimming cost V 6 bases and J 6 bases, with 20 bases left between them. This CDR3 comprises 16 residues. Germline lookup yields CDR1 LNHDA and CDR2 SQIVND (reference sequence). CDR3 sequence: CASREGGGQPAGELFF. The DNA for the CDR3 is TGTGCCAGTAGGGAAGGGGGGGGTCAGCCGGCCGGGGAGCTGTTTTTT.

This clonotype has a handful of counts. In DNA, the CDR3 is TGCAGTGCTCGGAGGGACAATGAGCAGTTCTTC. It codes for CSARRDNEQFF. V usage is TRBV20-1 and J usage is TRBJ2-1; D might be TRBD2 (6 bases). The V gene's germline CDR1 is DFQATT and CDR2 SNEGSKA (reference sequence). V was trimmed by 5 bases and J by 5 bases, leaving 7 bases between them. The length of the CDR3 is 11 residues.

This clonotype was observed a handful of times. The chain links TRBV4-3 to TRBJ2-5; 7 bases are a match to TRBD1. Germline V lookup: CDR1 LGHNA, CDR2 YSLEER. This CDR3 is 13 amino acids long. V was pared by 4 bases and J by 5 bases, with 4 bases of the junction left unmatched. CDR3 in amino acids: CASSRTGVETQYF. The CDR3 DNA reads TGCGCCAGCAGCCGGACAGGCGTGGAGACCCAGTACTTC.

V gene TRBV23-1 combines with J gene TRBJ2-1, with D possibly TRBD1 on 6 matching bases. TRBV23-1 is treated as an ORF (open reading frame) with a function not yet certain. Trimming cost V 4 bases and J 0 bases, with 13 bases left between them. The CDR3 is made up of 16 amino acids. CDR3 sequence (DNA): TGCGCCAGCAGTCGGGGGCACAGGAGCTCCTACAATGAGCAGTTCTTC. This translates into CASSRGHRSSYNEQFF.

The chain couples TRBV6-1 to TRBJ2-7; 7 bases agree with TRBD1. The germline V gene has CDR1 MNHNS and CDR2 SASEGT. The V segment lost 6 bases and the J segment 2 bases; nucleotides outside the gene matches: 10. The CDR3 has 15 amino acids. This chain's CDR3 is CASSTGTVHPYEQYV. Written as DNA, the CDR3 is TGTGCCAGCAGCACCGGGACAGTACACCCCTACGAGCAGTACGTC.

This clonotype was counted at least ten times. The J gene is TRBJ2-1, the V gene TRBV5-1; D unclear. V was clipped by 5 bases and J by 8 bases, with 11 bases between them. CDR1 and CDR2 from the germline V gene are SGHRS and YFSETQ. The CDR3 loop spans 12 amino acids. The DNA for the CDR3 is TGCGCCAGCAGATTAAGGAACGATGAGCAGTTCTTC. This translates into CASRLRNDEQFF. The full variable domain, its missing parts supplied by reference TRBV5-1 and TRBJ2-1, is KAGVTQTPRYLIKTRGQQVTLSCSPISGHRSVSWYQQTPGQGLQFLFEYFSETQRNKGNFPGRFSGRQFSNSRSEMNVSTLELGDSALYLCASRLRNDEQFFGPGTRLTVL.

In this sample, this clonotype turned up a few times. The V gene is TRBV4-3, the J gene TRBJ2-2, with D tentatively TRBD1 or TRBD2 (5 bases each). V lost 0 bases, J lost 3 bases, and 14 bases lay in between. The CDR3 spans 17 residues. Germline CDR1 and CDR2: LGHNA and YSLEER. The CDR3 sequence is CASSQEGPGPYTGELFF. The CDR3 region has the DNA TGCGCCAGCAGCCAAGAAGGACCGGGACCGTACACCGGGGAGCTGTTTTTT.

The chain joins TRBV12-3 or TRBV12-4 to TRBJ1-1; D ambiguous. The CDR3 has 13 amino acids. Trimming shortened V by 6 bases and J by 1 base, and 9 bases separated the two germline ends. The CDR3 protein is CASSKDENTEAFF. The CDR3 coding sequence is TGTGCCAGCAGCAAGGATGAGAACACTGAAGCTTTCTTT.

This clonotype was found a few times. The chain carries TRBV7-2 and TRBJ1-4; no firm D call. Germline loops: CDR1 SGHTA, CDR2 FQGNSA. V lost 1 base, J lost 8 bases, and 11 bases lay in between. The CDR3 contains 14 residues. The CDR3 DNA is TGTGCCAGCAGCTTAGGAGGAGGCTGGGAAAAACTGTTTTTT. Protein: CASSLGGGWEKLFF.

This chain links TRBV2 with TRBJ1-4; D possibly corresponds to TRBD1 (5 bases). Germline-derived CDR1 and CDR2 are SNHLY and FYNNEI. Trimming took off 6 bases at V and 6 bases at J, with 14 bases between the two ends. The CDR3 is 14 residues long. The CDR3 DNA sequence: TGTGCCAGCAGGTGGACACAGCAAGATGAAAAACTGTTTTTT. This sequence encodes CASRWTQQDEKLFF.

This clonotype was found many times. The chain employs TRBV28 and TRBJ2-1, with a weak D call TRBD2 (6 bases). This CDR3 region has 18 residues. Germline loops: CDR1 MDHEN, CDR2 SYDVKM. V was clipped by 2 bases and J by 0 bases, with 17 bases between them. CDR3 region: CASSLLSGGSPSYNEQFF. Here the CDR3 DNA reads TGTGCCAGCAGTTTACTATCCGGAGGGAGTCCCTCCTACAATGAGCAGTTCTTC.

This clonotype was recorded many times. J is TRBJ2-7 and V is TRBV12-3 or TRBV12-4, with 7 bases fitting TRBD1. The V gene end was trimmed by 4 bases and the J gene end by 5 bases; junction bases not matched to a gene: 5. The CDR3 runs to 13 residues. The CDR3 loop is CASSSQGIDEQYV. CDR3 nucleotides: TGTGCCAGCAGTTCACAGGGGATCGACGAGCAGTACGTC.

V is TRBV7-8 and J is TRBJ2-4; 9 bases align to TRBD1. This CDR3 has 15 amino acids. Germline-derived CDR1 and CDR2 are SGHVS and FQNEAQ. The V and J ends lost 4 bases and 5 bases, in that order; junction bases with no gene match: 6. The CDR3 loop is CASSSPGQGENIQYF. For the CDR3, the DNA is TGTGCCAGCAGCTCGCCGGGACAGGGTGAAAACATTCAGTACTTC.

This clonotype has only a few counts. This chain uses TRBV20-1 with TRBJ2-1; 9 nucleotides agree with TRBD2. The germline V gene encodes CDR1 DFQATT and CDR2 SNEGSKA (reference sequence). Trimming took 0 bases from V and 4 from J; bases not matched to a gene: 4. This CDR3 region has 15 residues. The CDR3: CSARDQRGAYNEQFF. CDR3 DNA sequence: TGCAGTGCTAGAGATCAGCGGGGGGCATACAATGAGCAGTTCTTC.

A few counts support this clonotype. This sequence joins TRBV7-2 and TRBJ2-2; no clear D. The V gene's germline CDR1 is SGHTA and CDR2 FQGNSA. The CDR3 spans 14 residues. Trimming took off 0 bases at V and 4 bases at J, with 6 bases between the two ends. The CDR3 nucleotides read TGTGCCAGCAGCTTAGCCCTAACCACCGGGGAGCTGTTTTTT. Protein: CASSLALTTGELFF.

DNA of the CDR3: TGTGCCAGCCACGAGGCCGGGACTGGTGCCTACAATGAGCAGTTCTTC. Translated: CASHEAGTGAYNEQFF. The chain links TRBV28 to TRBJ2-1; D is perhaps TRBD2 (6 bases). Between the trimmed V and J ends, which lost 8 bases and 2 bases, there was a span of 19 bases. The CDR3 covers 16 residues. The germline V gene has CDR1 MDHEN and CDR2 SYDVKM. The full variable domain, its missing parts supplied by reference TRBV28 and TRBJ2-1, is DVKVTQSSRYLVKRTGEKVFLECVQDMDHENMFWYRQDPGLGLRLIYFSYDVKMKEKGDIPEGYSVSREKKERFSLILESASTNQTSMYLCASHEAGTGAYNEQFFGPGTRLTVL.

A few counts support this clonotype. The chain links TRBV7-2 to TRBJ1-2; 8 bases align to TRBD1. V lost 6 bases and J lost 4; bases outside the gene matches: 13. Per the germline V gene, CDR1 is SGHTA and CDR2 is FQGNSA. This CDR3 has 16 residues. CDR3 sequence reads: CASRRSRGRRSYGYTF. The CDR3 DNA reads as TGTGCCAGCAGAAGGTCCAGGGGGCGCAGGAGCTATGGCTACACCTTC.

The chain carries TRBV5-1 and TRBJ1-1; 10 bases match TRBD1. Germline lookup yields CDR1 SGHRS and CDR2 YFSETQ. This CDR3 is 16 amino acids long. With 4 bases clipped from V and 1 base from J, the junction kept 7 bases outside the gene matches. The CDR3 coding sequence is TGCGCCAGCAGCCGGGGGGGACAGGGGACGAACACTGAAGCTTTCTTT. This codes for CASSRGGQGTNTEAFF.

The chain links TRBV5-1 to TRBJ2-7; no reliable D call. Trimming pared 0 bases from V and 5 bases from J, leaving 9 bases between. CDR3 size: 13 residues. CDR1 and CDR2 from the germline V gene are SGHRS and YFSETQ. The CDR3 loop reads CASSLEPLNEQYV. In DNA form, the CDR3 reads TGCGCCAGCAGCTTGGAGCCCCTCAACGAGCAGTACGTC.